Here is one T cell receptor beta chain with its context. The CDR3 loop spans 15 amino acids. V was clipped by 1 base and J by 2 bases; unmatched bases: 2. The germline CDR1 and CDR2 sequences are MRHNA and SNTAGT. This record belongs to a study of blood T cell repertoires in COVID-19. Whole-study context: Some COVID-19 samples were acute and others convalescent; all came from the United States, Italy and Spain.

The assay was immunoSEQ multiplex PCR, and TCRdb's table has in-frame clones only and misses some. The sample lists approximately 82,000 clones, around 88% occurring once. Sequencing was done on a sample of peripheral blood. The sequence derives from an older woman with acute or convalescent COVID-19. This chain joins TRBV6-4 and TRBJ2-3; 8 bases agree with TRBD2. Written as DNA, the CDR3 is TGTGCCAGCAGTGACTTCGGGGGGGACACAGATACGCAGTATTTT. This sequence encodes CASSDFGGDTDTQYF.